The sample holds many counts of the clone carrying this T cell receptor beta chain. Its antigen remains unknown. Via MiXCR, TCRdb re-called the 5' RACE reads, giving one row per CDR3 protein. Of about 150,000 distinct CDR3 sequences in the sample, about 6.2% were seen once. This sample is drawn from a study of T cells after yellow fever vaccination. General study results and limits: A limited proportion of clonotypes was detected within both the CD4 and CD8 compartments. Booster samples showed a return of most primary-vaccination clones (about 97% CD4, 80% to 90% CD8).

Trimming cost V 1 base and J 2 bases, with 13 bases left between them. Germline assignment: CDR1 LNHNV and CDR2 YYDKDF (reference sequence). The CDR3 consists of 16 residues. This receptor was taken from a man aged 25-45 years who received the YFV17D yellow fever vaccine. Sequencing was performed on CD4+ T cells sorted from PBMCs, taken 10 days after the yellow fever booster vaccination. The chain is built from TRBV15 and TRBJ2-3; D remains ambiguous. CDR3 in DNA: TGTGCCACCAGCAGAGGTACTGCTGGCGACACAGATACGCAGTATTTT. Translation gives CATSRGTAGDTDTQYF.